The rows below give T cell receptor beta chains drawn from one sample of a study of blood T cell repertoires in COVID-19. Method: immunoSEQ multiplex PCR; TCRdb's copy keeps in-frame clones and lacks some. The sample includes 170,000 or so clones, approximately 85% of them seen just once. Sequencing used PBMCs or T cells enriched from blood (not recorded which). Source of these receptors: a middle-aged man who had recovered from COVID-19. Each CDR3 is given with its conserved first and last residue. A D gene is named only where the DNA matches it firmly. Only part of the rows carry a size: once, few, many, or a class if the clone is expanded.

CDR3aa	CDR3nt	d_gene	v_gene	j_gene	abundance
CASSFPSYGYTF	TGTGCCAGCAGTTTTCCGAGCTATGGCTACACCTTC	NA	TRBV28	TRBJ1-2	NA
CASSQLRQANTEAFF	TGTGCCAGCAGTCAGTTGCGTCAGGCGAACACTGAAGCTTTCTTT	NA	TRBV28	TRBJ1-1	NA
CASSRDRGPSYEQYF	TGTGCCAGCAGCCGCGACAGGGGGCCGTCCTACGAGCAGTACTTC	TRBD1	TRBV6-5	TRBJ2-7	NA
CASSIDLQGNVIANTGELFF	TGTGCCAGTAGTATAGATCTTCAGGGGAACGTTATAGCGAACACCGGGGAGCTGTTTTTT	NA	TRBV19	TRBJ2-2	NA
CASSASGTSGNEQFF	TGCGCCAGCAGCGCCTCCGGGACTAGCGGCAATGAGCAGTTCTTC	TRBD2	TRBV5-1	TRBJ2-1	NA
CASSLEMREGPRDPQHF	TGCGCCAGCAGCCTAGAAATGAGGGAGGGCCCTAGGGATCCCCAGCATTTT	NA	TRBV4-1	TRBJ1-5	once
CASSGTEETQYF	TGTGCCAGCAGCGGGACTGAAGAGACCCAGTACTTC	NA	TRBV28	TRBJ2-5	NA
CASSRRIETQYF	TGTGCCAGCAGCCGTAGAATCGAGACCCAGTACTTC	NA	TRBV12-3/TRBV12-4	TRBJ2-5	NA
CASSPWGGDEKLFF	TGTGCCAGCAGCCCTTGGGGAGGGGATGAAAAACTGTTTTTT	NA	TRBV27	TRBJ1-4	NA
CASSPPFSPGQGLTDPTNTGELFF	TGTGCCAGCTCACCCCCATTTTCCCCGGGACAGGGACTTACGGACCCTACAAACACCGGGGAGCTGTTTTTT	TRBD1	TRBV18	TRBJ2-2	NA
CASSLGVLSTRIWELFF	TGTGCCAGCAGCTTAGGGGTCCTATCAACGAGGATCTGGGAGCTGTTTTTT	NA	TRBV11-3	TRBJ2-2	NA
CASSPEIGAYEQYF	TGTGCCAGCTCACCAGAGATAGGAGCATACGAGCAGTACTTC	NA	TRBV18	TRBJ2-7	NA
CASSPGLAGTSASTDTQYF	TGTGCCAGCAGCCCAGGACTAGCGGGGACCAGCGCTAGCACAGATACGCAGTATTTT	TRBD2	TRBV7-8	TRBJ2-3	NA
CASSPQRGLNTEAFF	TGTGCCAGCAGCCCCCAAAGGGGATTGAACACTGAAGCTTTCTTT	NA	TRBV27	TRBJ1-1	NA
CASSLEHRGDTQYF	TGTGCCAGCAGCTTAGAGCACCGGGGGGATACGCAGTATTTT	NA	TRBV7-8	TRBJ2-3	NA
CASSPSVGGTGGTQYF	TGTGCCAGCAGCCCCTCTGTTGGGGGCACGGGGGGGACCCAGTACTTC	NA	TRBV7-9	TRBJ2-5	once
CASSYSGQGIPYGYTF	TGTGCCAGCAGTTACTCGGGACAGGGAATACCCTATGGCTACACCTTC	TRBD1	TRBV6-5	TRBJ1-2	NA
CASRAGQGDSPLHF	TGTGCCAGCAGAGCGGGACAGGGTGATTCACCCCTCCACTTT	TRBD1	TRBV2	TRBJ1-6	once
CASSLVAGTGGEKLFF	TGCGCCAGCAGCTTGGTCGCCGGGACAGGGGGTGAAAAACTGTTTTTT	TRBD1	TRBV5-1	TRBJ1-4	NA
CATSRGGNTGELFF	TGTGCCACCAGCCGCGGGGGGAACACCGGGGAGCTGTTTTTT	TRBD2	TRBV24-1	TRBJ2-2	few